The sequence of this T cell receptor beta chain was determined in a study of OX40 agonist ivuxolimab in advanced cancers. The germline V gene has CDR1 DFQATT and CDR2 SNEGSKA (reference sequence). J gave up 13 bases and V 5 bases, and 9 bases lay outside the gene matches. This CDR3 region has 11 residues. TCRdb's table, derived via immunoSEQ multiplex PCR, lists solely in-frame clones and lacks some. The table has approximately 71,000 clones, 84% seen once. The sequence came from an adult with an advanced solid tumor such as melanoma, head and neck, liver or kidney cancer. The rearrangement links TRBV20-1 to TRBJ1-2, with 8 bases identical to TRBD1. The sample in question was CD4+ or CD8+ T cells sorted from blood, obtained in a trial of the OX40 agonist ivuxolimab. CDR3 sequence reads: CSARDRSLSTF. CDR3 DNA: TGCAGTGCTCGGGACAGGTCCCTATCCACCTTC.